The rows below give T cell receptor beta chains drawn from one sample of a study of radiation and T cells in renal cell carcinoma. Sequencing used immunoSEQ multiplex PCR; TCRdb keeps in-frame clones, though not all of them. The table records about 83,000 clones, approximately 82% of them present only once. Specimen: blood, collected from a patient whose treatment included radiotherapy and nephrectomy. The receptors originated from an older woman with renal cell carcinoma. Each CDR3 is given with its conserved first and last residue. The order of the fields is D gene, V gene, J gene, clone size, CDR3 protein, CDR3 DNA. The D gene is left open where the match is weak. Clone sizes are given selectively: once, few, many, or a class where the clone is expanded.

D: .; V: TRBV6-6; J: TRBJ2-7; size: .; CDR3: CASRAQTYEQYF; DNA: TGTGCCAGCAGGGCACAGACCTACGAGCAGTACTTC
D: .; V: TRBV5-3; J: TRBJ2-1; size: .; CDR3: CARSWRDGYNEQFF; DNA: TGTGCCAGAAGCTGGAGGGACGGCTACAATGAGCAGTTCTTC
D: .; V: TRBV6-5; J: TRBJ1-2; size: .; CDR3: CASSYSISGNYGYTF; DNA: TGTGCCAGCAGTTACTCGATTTCCGGGAACTATGGCTACACCTTC
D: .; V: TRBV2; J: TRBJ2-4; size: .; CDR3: CASSELEIGKNIQYF; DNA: TGTGCCAGCAGTGAATTAGAGATAGGAAAAAACATTCAGTACTTC
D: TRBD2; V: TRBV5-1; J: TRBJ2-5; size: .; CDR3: CASSWGLAGDIQETQYF; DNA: TGCGCCAGCAGCTGGGGACTAGCGGGGGACATTCAGGAGACCCAGTACTTC
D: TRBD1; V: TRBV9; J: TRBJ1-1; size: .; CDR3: CASSGTGEGRRNTEAFF; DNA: TGTGCCAGCAGCGGTACAGGGGAGGGAAGGAGGAACACTGAAGCTTTCTTT
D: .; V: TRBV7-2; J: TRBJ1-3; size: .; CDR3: CASSFNAGPGNTIYF; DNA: TGTGCCAGCAGCTTTAATGCCGGGCCCGGAAACACCATATATTTT
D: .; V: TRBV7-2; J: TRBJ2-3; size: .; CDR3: CASSLATFVTDTQYF; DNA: TGTGCCAGCAGCTTAGCAACCTTCGTTACGGATACGCAGTATTTT
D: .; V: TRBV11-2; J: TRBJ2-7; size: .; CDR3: CASSWNPGSTSYEQYF; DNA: TGTGCCAGCAGCTGGAACCCCGGGTCGACCTCCTACGAGCAGTACTTC
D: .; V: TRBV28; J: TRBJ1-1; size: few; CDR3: CASSFQGGDTEAFF; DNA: TGTGCCAGCAGTTTTCAGGGAGGGGACACTGAAGCTTTCTTT
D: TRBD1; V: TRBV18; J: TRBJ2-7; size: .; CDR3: CASSPTDRPYEQYF; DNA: TGTGCCAGCTCACCTACGGACAGGCCCTACGAGCAGTACTTC
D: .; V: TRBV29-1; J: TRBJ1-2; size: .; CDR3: CSIVQGSYGYTF; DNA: TGCAGCATCGTCCAGGGGAGCTATGGCTACACCTTC
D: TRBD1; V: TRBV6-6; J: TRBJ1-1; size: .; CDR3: CASSYSGQGSTEAFF; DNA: TGTGCCAGCAGTTACTCTGGACAGGGGTCCACTGAAGCTTTCTTT
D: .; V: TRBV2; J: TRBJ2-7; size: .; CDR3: CASSAKSYEQYF; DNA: TGTGCCAGCAGTGCGAAGTCCTACGAGCAGTACTTC
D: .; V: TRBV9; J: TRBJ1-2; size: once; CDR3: CASSVATRGYTF; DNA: TGTGCCAGCAGCGTAGCTACGCGGGGCTACACCTTC
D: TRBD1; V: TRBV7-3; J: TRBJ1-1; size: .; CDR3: CASSLGGSGQAEAFF; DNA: TGTGCCAGCAGCTTAGGGGGCTCGGGACAGGCTGAAGCTTTCTTT
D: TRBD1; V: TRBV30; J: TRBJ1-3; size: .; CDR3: CAWTYQGAVNTIYF; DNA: TGTGCCTGGACCTACCAGGGGGCCGTAAACACCATATATTTT
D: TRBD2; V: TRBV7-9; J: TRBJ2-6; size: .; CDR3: CASSHSGGSGANVLTF; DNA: TGTGCCAGCAGCCATAGCGGGGGCTCTGGGGCCAACGTCCTGACTTTC
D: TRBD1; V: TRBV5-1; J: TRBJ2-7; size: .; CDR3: CASRRDRAYEQYF; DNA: TGCGCCAGCAGACGGGACAGGGCTTACGAGCAGTACTTC
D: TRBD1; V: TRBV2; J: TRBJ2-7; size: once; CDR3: CASSERTGIPLEQYF; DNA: TGTGCCAGCAGTGAACGGACAGGGATCCCTCTCGAGCAGTACTTC
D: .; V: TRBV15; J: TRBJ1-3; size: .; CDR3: CATSRAGSGNTIYF; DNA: TGTGCCACCAGCAGAGCAGGGTCCGGAAACACCATATATTTT
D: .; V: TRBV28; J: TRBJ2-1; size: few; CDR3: CASSRINEQFF; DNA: TGTGCCAGCAGCCGAATAAATGAGCAGTTCTTC
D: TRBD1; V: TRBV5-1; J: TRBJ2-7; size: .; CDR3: CASSPGQGLREQYF; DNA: TGCGCCAGCAGCCCAGGACAGGGTTTGCGCGAGCAGTACTTC
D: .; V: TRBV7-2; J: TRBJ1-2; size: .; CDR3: CASSSLDKSYGYTF; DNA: TGTGCCAGCAGCTCCCTAGACAAGTCCTATGGCTACACCTTC
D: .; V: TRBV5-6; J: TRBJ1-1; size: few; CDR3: CASRSGRGTEAFF; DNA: TGTGCCAGCAGGTCGGGAAGGGGAACTGAAGCTTTCTTT
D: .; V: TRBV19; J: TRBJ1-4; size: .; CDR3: CASKIQQGEKLFF; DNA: TGTGCCAGTAAGATCCAACAGGGCGAAAAACTGTTTTTT
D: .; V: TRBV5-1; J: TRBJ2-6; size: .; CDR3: CASSVRSEGFGANVLTF; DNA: TGCGCCAGCAGCGTGCGATCCGAGGGGTTTGGGGCCAACGTCCTGACTTTC
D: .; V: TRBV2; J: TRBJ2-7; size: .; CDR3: CASRDSATYEQYF; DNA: TGTGCCAGCAGGGACAGCGCGACCTACGAGCAGTACTTC
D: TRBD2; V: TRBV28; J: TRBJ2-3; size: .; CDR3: CASSLERRGFDTQYF; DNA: TGTGCCAGCAGTTTGGAACGGCGGGGGTTCGATACGCAGTATTTT
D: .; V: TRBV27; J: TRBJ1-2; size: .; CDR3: CASRGQVYGYTF; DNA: TGTGCCAGCAGGGGACAAGTCTATGGCTACACCTTC
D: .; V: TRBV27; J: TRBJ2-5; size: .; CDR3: CASSPGRETQYF; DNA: TGTGCCAGCAGTCCAGGTAGAGAGACCCAGTACTTC
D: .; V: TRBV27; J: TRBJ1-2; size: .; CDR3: CASSLGPPSHYGYTF; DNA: TGTGCCAGCAGTCTCGGACCGCCCAGTCACTATGGCTACACCTTC
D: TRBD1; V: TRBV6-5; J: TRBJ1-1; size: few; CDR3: CASRELQGINTEAFF; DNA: TGTGCCAGCAGGGAGCTACAGGGGATAAACACTGAAGCTTTCTTT
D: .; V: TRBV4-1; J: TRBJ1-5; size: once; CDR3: CASSLGGKPYSNQPQHF; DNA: TGCGCCAGCAGCCTCGGGGGCAAGCCTTATAGCAATCAGCCCCAGCATTTT
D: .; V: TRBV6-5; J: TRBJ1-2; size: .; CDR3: CASTPGINYGYTF; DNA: TGTGCCAGCACCCCGGGTATTAACTATGGCTACACCTTC
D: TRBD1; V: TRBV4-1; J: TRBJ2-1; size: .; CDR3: CASSQQGQGTYNEQFF; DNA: TGCGCCAGCAGCCAACAAGGACAGGGGACTTACAATGAGCAGTTCTTC
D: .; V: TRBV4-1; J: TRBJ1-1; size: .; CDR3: CASSQDSGMRWNTEAFF; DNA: TGCGCCAGCAGCCAAGATTCAGGGATGAGATGGAACACTGAAGCTTTCTTT
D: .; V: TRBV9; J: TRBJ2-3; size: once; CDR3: CASSAQAAPSTDTQYF; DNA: TGTGCCAGCAGCGCCCAGGCAGCTCCAAGCACAGATACGCAGTATTTT
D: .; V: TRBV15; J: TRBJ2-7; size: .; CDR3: CATSRDRRAGHEQYF; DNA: TGTGCCACCAGCAGAGATCGGCGGGCTGGCCACGAGCAGTACTTC
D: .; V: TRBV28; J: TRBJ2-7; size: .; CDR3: CASSFRTYEQYF; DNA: TGTGCCAGCAGCTTCCGAACCTACGAGCAGTACTTC
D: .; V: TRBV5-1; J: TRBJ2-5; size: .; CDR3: CASSLADRVQETQYF; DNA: TGCGCCAGCAGCTTGGCCGACAGAGTACAAGAGACCCAGTACTTC